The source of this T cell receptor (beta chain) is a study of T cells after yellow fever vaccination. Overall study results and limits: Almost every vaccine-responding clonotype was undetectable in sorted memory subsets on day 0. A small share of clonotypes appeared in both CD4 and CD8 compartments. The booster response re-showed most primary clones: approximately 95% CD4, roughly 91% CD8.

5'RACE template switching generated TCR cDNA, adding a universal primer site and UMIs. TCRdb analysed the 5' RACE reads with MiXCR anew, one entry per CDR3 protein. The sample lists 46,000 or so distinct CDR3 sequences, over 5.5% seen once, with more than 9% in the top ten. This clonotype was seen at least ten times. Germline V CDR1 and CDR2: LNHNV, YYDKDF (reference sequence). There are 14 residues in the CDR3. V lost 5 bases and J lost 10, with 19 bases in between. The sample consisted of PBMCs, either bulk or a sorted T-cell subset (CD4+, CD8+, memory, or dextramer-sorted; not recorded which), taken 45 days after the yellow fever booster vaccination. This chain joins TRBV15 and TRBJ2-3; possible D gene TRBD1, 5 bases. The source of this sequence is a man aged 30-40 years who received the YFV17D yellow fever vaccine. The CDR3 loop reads CATSPGWGQMAQYF. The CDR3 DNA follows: TGTGCCACCAGCCCCGGGTGGGGCCAGATGGCGCAGTATTTT.